The clone carrying this T cell receptor (beta chain) was seen many times. The target antigen is unknown. The authors enrolled newly diagnosed hyperthyroidism patients aged 18 to 65 with under 2 months' duration. Patients with other autoimmune diseases, uncontrolled infections, pregnancy or lactation were excluded. In germline, CDR1 is KGHDR, CDR2 SFDVKD. The CDR3 sequence is 15 residues long. The V end lost 1 base, the J end lost 2 bases, and 5 bases lay between the germline ends. The record originates from a study of Graves' ophthalmopathy and Graves' hyperthyroidism. Whole-study context: Peripheral blood sampling occurred at initial diagnosis, before any treatment. Study-wide results and caveats: For separating ophthalmopathy from stable hyperthyroidism, a 13-signature model gave approximately 90% sensitivity and roughly 79% specificity.

Beta-chain TCR CDR3 regions were amplified from RNA transcripts. HTBI primers were used in a first-round RT-PCR, which preceded a second-round multiplex PCR. TCRdb ran MiXCR on the multiplex PCR reads and lists one entry per CDR3 protein. Of 350,000 to 400,000 distinct CDR3 sequences listed, 15% are singletons. Sequencing was carried out using peripheral blood. The gene calls are TRBV24-1 and TRBJ2-6; possibly TRBD1 for D (5 bases). This clonotype was obtained from a woman in her late teens or twenties with stable Graves' hyperthyroidism. This CDR3 is CATSDFRAGANVLTF. The CDR3 bases are TGTGCCACCAGTGATTTCAGGGCTGGGGCCAACGTCCTGACTTTC.